The next 18 T cell receptor beta chains were all read from a single sample in a study of T cell responses to AZD1222 COVID-19 vaccine. Measured with immunoSEQ multiplex PCR; TCRdb has only the in-frame clones, and not every one. The sample lists around 140,000 clones; roughly 89% were seen once. The sample here was peripheral blood, taken 28 days after the second dose of the MenACWY control vaccine. Receptors were obtained from an adult who received the MenACWY meningococcal vaccine as a control.

The chain recombines TRBV5-1 with TRBJ1-2, with 11 bases lining up with TRBD1. The germline gives CDR1 SGHRS, CDR2 YFSETQ. The V segment lost 2 bases and the J segment 8 bases; nucleotides outside the gene matches: 5. The CDR3 is made up of 14 amino acids. The CDR3 coding sequence is TGCGCCAGCAGCTTAGGGACAGGGGGTTCGGGCTACACCTTC. It encodes CASSLGTGGSGYTF.

V gene TRBV10-3 combines with J gene TRBJ1-6, with D tentatively TRBD1 (6 bases). Trimming removed 2 bases from V and 6 bases from J, with 11 bases in between. This CDR3 contains 15 residues. The V gene's germline CDR1 is ENHRY and CDR2 SYGVKD. For the CDR3, the DNA is TGTGCCATCAGTGAGGAGGAGGGGGGTAATTCACCCCTCCACTTT. Protein product: CAISEEEGGNSPLHF.

V usage is TRBV19 and J usage is TRBJ1-3; 7 bases agree with TRBD1. CDR1 is LNHDA, CDR2 SQIVND, per germline (reference sequence). CDR3 length: 16 amino acids. The ends lost 8 bases at V and 0 bases at J; junction bases unmatched: 10. The CDR3 coding sequence is TGTGCCAGTTCCCGGGGGACAGTGAGCTCTGGAAACACCATATATTTT. Protein: CASSRGTVSSGNTIYF. Full variable domain (missing parts from reference TRBV19 and TRBJ1-3): DGGITQSPKYLFRKEGQNVTLSCEQNLNHDAMYWYRQDPGQGLRLIYYSQIVNDFQKGDIAEGYSVSREKKESFPLTVTSAQKNPTAFYLCASSRGTVSSGNTIYFGEGSWLTVV.

This chain links TRBV3-1 (or the pseudogene TRBV3-2) with TRBJ2-6, with D perhaps matching TRBD1 (5 bases). Germline V gene data show CDR1 as LGHDT and CDR2 as YNNKEL (reference sequence). The CDR3 sequence is 19 residues long. Trimming pared 0 bases from V and 0 bases from J, leaving 15 bases between. This CDR3 is CASSQDGHLPLSGANVLTF. The CDR3 DNA reads as TGTGCCAGCAGCCAAGATGGACACCTCCCCCTCTCTGGGGCCAACGTCCTGACTTTC.

The CDR3 sequence: CASSRTGHEKLFF. The CDR3 DNA sequence: TGTGCCAGCAGTCGCACAGGGCACGAAAAACTGTTTTTT. The chain joins TRBV6-5 to TRBJ1-4, with TRBD1 as a possible D gene (6 bases). Germline V gene data show CDR1 as MNHEY and CDR2 as SVGAGI. The CDR3 is 13 residues long. Trimming took off 5 bases at V and 8 bases at J, with 12 bases between the two ends.

The gene calls are TRBV4-1 and TRBJ1-4, with TRBD1 as a possible D gene (6 bases). Germline V gene data show CDR1 as MGHRA and CDR2 as YSYEKL. This CDR3 is 14 amino acids long. The V end lost 5 bases, the J end lost 8 bases, and 15 bases lay between the germline ends. CDR3 sequence: CASSGGAPGEKLFF. The DNA of the CDR3 is TGCGCCAGCAGCGGGGGGGCGCCGGGGGAAAAACTGTTTTTT.

The genes are TRBV3-1 (or the pseudogene TRBV3-2) and TRBJ2-3; 8 nucleotides align to TRBD1. Germline CDR1 LGHDT, CDR2 YNNKEL (reference sequence). Trimming cost V 2 bases and J 0 bases; bases outside gene matches: 1. CDR3 length equals 15 residues. Here the CDR3 DNA reads TGTGCCAGCAGCCAAACAGGGGGTAGCACAGATACGCAGTATTTT. Translating gives CASSQTGGSTDTQYF.

V usage is TRBV19 and J usage is TRBJ2-7; tentatively, D is TRBD1 or TRBD2 (5 bases each). Germline CDR1 reads LNHDA; CDR2 reads SQIVND (reference sequence). The CDR3 contains 12 residues. Trimming shortened V by 5 bases and J by 6 bases, and 11 bases separated the two germline ends. CDR3 sequence reads: CASSGGLGEQYF. The CDR3, as DNA: TGTGCCAGTAGTGGGGGTTTAGGCGAGCAGTACTTC.

The chain is built from TRBV27 and TRBJ2-3, with TRBD1 identical over 7 bases. The V and J ends lost 8 bases and 4 bases, in that order; junction bases with no gene match: 3. The CDR3 has 12 residues. The germline gives CDR1 MNHEY, CDR2 SMNVEV (reference sequence). This chain's CDR3 is CASRTGADTQYF. The CDR3 nucleotides read TGTGCCAGCCGAACAGGGGCAGATACGCAGTATTTT.

This sequence joins TRBV27 and TRBJ2-5, with TRBD1 matching 7 bases. Germline lookup yields CDR1 MNHEY and CDR2 SMNVEV (reference sequence). Trimming took 6 bases from V and 5 from J; bases not matched to a gene: 6. The CDR3 sequence is 13 residues long. CDR3: CASRQQGTETQYF. For the CDR3, the DNA is TGTGCCAGCAGGCAACAGGGGACGGAGACCCAGTACTTC.

A few counts support this clone. V gene TRBV12-3 or TRBV12-4 combines with J gene TRBJ2-1; D is possibly TRBD2 (5 bases). V shed 5 bases and J shed 6 bases, with 8 bases lying between them. The CDR3 extends over 12 amino acids. DNA for the CDR3: TGTGCCAGCAGTAGCGGAGTCAATGAGCAGTTCTTC. Translated: CASSSGVNEQFF.

This rearrangement joins TRBV12-3 or TRBV12-4 to TRBJ1-1; weak D call: TRBD1 (6 bases). This CDR3 contains 13 residues. V lost 0 bases and J 7 bases, leaving 9 bases between the germline ends. CDR3 DNA sequence: TGTGCCAGCAGTTTAGCCCTCAGGGGTGAAGCTTTCTTT. Protein: CASSLALRGEAFF.

The chain couples TRBV27 to TRBJ1-1; D is undetermined. This CDR3 region has 14 residues. Germline V gene lookup returns CDR1 MNHEY and CDR2 SMNVEV (reference sequence). The V end was cut by 0 bases, the J end by 6 bases, with 11 bases between. The CDR3 region has the DNA TGTGCCAGCAGTTTATCTTTCCGGACGCCTGAAGCTTTCTTT. It translates to CASSLSFRTPEAFF.

V usage is TRBV20-1 and J usage is TRBJ2-5; 7 bases map to TRBD1. Germline loops: CDR1 DFQATT, CDR2 SNEGSKA (reference sequence). The CDR3 is 18 amino acids. The V gene end was trimmed by 3 bases and the J gene end by 2 bases; junction bases not matched to a gene: 18. CDR3 residues: CSASRSRGRLNPQETQYF. As DNA, the CDR3 is TGCAGTGCTAGTAGGTCTAGGGGGCGCCTGAACCCGCAAGAGACCCAGTACTTC.

The chain combines TRBV19 with TRBJ2-3; 8 bases are a match to TRBD1. V lost 5 bases and J lost 8; bases outside the gene matches: 6. Per the germline V gene, CDR1 is LNHDA and CDR2 is SQIVND (reference sequence). The CDR3 consists of 13 residues. The CDR3 sequence is CASSPTGGGTQYF. In nucleotides, the CDR3 is TGTGCCAGTAGTCCTACAGGGGGAGGTACGCAGTATTTT. The full variable domain, completed using reference TRBV19 and TRBJ2-3, is DGGITQSPKYLFRKEGQNVTLSCEQNLNHDAMYWYRQDPGQGLRLIYYSQIVNDFQKGDIAEGYSVSREKKESFPLTVTSAQKNPTAFYLCASSPTGGGTQYFGPGTRLTVL.

The chain recombines TRBV5-1 with TRBJ1-1; D is ambiguous. This CDR3 is 14 amino acids long. V was trimmed by 4 bases and J by 0 bases, leaving 10 bases between them. The germline gives CDR1 SGHRS, CDR2 YFSETQ. As DNA, the CDR3 is TGCGCCAGCAGCCGGGAGTTCCTGAACACTGAAGCTTTCTTT. It yields the protein CASSREFLNTEAFF.

The J gene is TRBJ1-4, the V gene TRBV20-1; D is perhaps TRBD1 (6 bases). CDR1 is DFQATT and CDR2 is SNEGSKA in the germline V gene (reference sequence). The V gene lost 3 bases and the J gene lost 8 bases, with 16 bases spanning the gap. This CDR3 is built from 14 residues. In nucleotides, the CDR3 is TGCAGTGCTAGTGTCGGGGGGCAGGAAGAAAAACTGTTTTTT. The encoded protein is CSASVGGQEEKLFF.

The chain links TRBV6-5 to TRBJ2-7; 12 bases line up with TRBD2. Per germline, CDR1 MNHEY and CDR2 SVGAGI. Trimming took 6 bases from V and 5 from J; bases not matched to a gene: 8. The CDR3 loop spans 15 amino acids. This CDR3 reads CASSLLAGGPNEQYF. The CDR3 DNA reads TGTGCCAGCAGCCTCCTAGCGGGGGGGCCCAACGAGCAGTACTTC.